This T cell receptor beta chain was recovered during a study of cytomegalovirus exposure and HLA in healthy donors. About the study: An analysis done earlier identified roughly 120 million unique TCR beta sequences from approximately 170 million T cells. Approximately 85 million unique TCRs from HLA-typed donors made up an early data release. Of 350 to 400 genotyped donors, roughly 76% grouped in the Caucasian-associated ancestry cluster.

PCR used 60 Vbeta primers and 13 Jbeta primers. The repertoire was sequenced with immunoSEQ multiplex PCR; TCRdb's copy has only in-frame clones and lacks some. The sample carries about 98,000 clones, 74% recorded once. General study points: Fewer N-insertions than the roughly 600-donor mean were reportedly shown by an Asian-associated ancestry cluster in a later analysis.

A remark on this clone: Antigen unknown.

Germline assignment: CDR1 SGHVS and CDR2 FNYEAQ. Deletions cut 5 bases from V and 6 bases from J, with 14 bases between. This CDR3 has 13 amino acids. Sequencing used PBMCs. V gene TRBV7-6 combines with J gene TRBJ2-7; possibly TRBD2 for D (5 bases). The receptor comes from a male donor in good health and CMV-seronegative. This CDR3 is CASSLTKGSEQYF. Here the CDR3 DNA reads TGTGCCAGCAGCCTAACGAAAGGGAGCGAGCAGTACTTC.